This TCR beta chain emerged from a study of blood T cell repertoires in COVID-19. Study overall: Samples of COVID-19 (acute and convalescent) were obtained from the United States, Italy and Spain. PBMCs, B-cell-depleted T cells, or T cells were the source of the cDNA or gDNA that made up the material.

In the authors' methods: Amplification from reference gene primers served as the basis for estimated nucleated cell counts. Libraries were prepared by immunoSEQ multiplex PCR; TCRdb keeps only in-frame clonotypes and omits some of them. V and J calls and clone size are given by that table; D and trimming were obtained from the DNA. The sample holds about 83,000 clones, roughly 90% seen once. The CDR3 has 14 amino acids. The germline gives CDR1 SGDLS, CDR2 YYNGEE. The V and J ends lost 0 bases and 7 bases respectively, with 10 bases between them. V and J are TRBV9 and TRBJ1-4, with D possibly matching TRBD1 (5 bases). This TCR was recovered from a woman older than 75 with active or convalescent COVID-19. The sequenced material came from peripheral blood. The CDR3 DNA reads TGTGCCAGCAGCGTAGGGGGCTTCGGTGAAAAACTGTTTTTT. Translated: CASSVGGFGEKLFF.